This T cell receptor beta chain was profiled in a study of vaccination and CD4 T cells after COVID-19. Study-level information: Stimulation used overlapping spike peptides from SARS-CoV-2, HCoV-NL63, HCoV-OC43 and HCoV-229E.

An Oncomine TCR Beta short-read assay was used to sequence the DNA from cultured CD4+ T cells. TCRdb processed the PCR reads anew with MiXCR; each CDR3 protein has one entry. Counted here are about 7,100 distinct CDR3 sequences, under 60% occurring once; the ten biggest clones make up around 33%. CDR3 length equals 15 residues. The V gene's germline CDR1 is SGHTA and CDR2 FQGNSA. V shed 2 bases and J 3 bases; nucleotides not matched to a gene: 4. Treatment given: roughly 11-day PBMC culture with coronavirus spike peptide pools or control peptides (ViraFEST assay). Gathering of the CD4+ T cells, from the unexposed donor, took place before the COVID-19 pandemic (2011-2018). Each of days 3 and 7 saw half the medium replaced by fresh IL-2 medium. Negative selection enriched CD4+ T cells from cultures at roughly ten days. To note about this clonotype: The antigen is unknown.

The receptor was isolated from a human donor in good health. This chain connects TRBV7-2 to TRBJ1-5; 7 bases are shared with TRBD1. Material for sequencing was CD4+ T cells from blood, cultured in vitro. In DNA, the CDR3 is TGTGCCAGCAGCTTAAGACAGGGCCACAATCAGCCCCAGCATTTT. It encodes CASSLRQGHNQPQHF.